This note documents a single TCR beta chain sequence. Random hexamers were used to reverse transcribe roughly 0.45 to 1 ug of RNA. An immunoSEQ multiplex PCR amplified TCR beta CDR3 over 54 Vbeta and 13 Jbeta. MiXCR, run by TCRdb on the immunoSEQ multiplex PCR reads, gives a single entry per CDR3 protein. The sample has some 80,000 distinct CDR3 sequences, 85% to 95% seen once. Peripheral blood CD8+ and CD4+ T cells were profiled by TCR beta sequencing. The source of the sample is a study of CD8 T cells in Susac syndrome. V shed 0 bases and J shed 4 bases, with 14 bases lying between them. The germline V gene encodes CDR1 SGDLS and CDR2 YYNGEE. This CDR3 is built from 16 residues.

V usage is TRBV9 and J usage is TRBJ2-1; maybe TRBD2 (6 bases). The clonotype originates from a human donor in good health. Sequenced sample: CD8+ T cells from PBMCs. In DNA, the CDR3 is TGTGCCAGCAGCGTAGAAGGAGTCGGGAGTTACAATGAGCAGTTCTTC. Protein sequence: CASSVEGVGSYNEQFF.